This T cell receptor (beta chain) was documented in a study of blood T cell repertoires in COVID-19. Study background: Sites across the United States, Italy and Spain contributed samples from acute and convalescent COVID-19. T cells, B-cell-depleted T cells, or PBMCs provided the cDNA or gDNA that served as material.

In the source study's methods: Estimation of nucleated cell counts was performed using reference gene primer amplification. Data came from immunoSEQ multiplex PCR; TCRdb stores just in-frame clones and leaves some out. V and J calls and clone size follow that table, whereas D and trimming were derived from the DNA. The top ten clones hold about 1% of a sample with some 300,000 clones, about 90% of them seen once. Seattle patient enrollment occurred during active infection, with longitudinal follow-up thereafter. The CDR3 spans 13 residues. The V gene end was trimmed by 4 bases and the J gene end by 11 bases; junction bases not matched to a gene: 10.

The source of this sequence is a woman in her forties with COVID-19, enrolled during active disease. The chain recombines TRBV12-3 or TRBV12-4 with TRBJ1-1; 7 bases match TRBD1. The sample comprised peripheral blood. CDR3 sequence: CASSSKRQGKAFF. The CDR3 bases are TGTGCCAGCAGTTCAAAGAGACAGGGAAAGGCTTTCTTT.